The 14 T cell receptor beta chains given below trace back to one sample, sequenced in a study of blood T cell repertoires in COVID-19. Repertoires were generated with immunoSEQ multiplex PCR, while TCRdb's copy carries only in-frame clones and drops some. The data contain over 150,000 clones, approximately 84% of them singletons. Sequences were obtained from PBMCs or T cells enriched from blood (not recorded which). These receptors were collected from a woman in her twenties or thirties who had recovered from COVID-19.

Written as DNA, the CDR3 is TGTGCCAGCAGCTTGGGGACAGGGGGCTGGCAGCCCCAGCATTTT. It is translated as CASSLGTGGWQPQHF. This chain joins TRBV5-6 and TRBJ1-5; 11 nucleotides match TRBD1. Germline V gene data show CDR1 as SGHDT and CDR2 as YYEEEE. The V segment lost 0 bases and the J segment 7 bases; nucleotides outside the gene matches: 3. The CDR3 loop spans 15 amino acids.

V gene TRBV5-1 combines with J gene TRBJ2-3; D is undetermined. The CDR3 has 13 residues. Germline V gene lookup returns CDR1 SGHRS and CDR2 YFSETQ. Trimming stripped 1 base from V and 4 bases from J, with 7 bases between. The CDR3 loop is CASSLFPADTQYF. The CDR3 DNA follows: TGCGCCAGCAGCTTGTTTCCGGCAGATACGCAGTATTTT.

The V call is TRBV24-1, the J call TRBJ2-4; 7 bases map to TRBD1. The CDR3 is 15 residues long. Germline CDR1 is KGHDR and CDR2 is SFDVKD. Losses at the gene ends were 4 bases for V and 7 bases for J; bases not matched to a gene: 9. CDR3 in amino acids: CATSEKQGRGNIQYF. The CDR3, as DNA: TGTGCCACCAGTGAAAAACAGGGGAGAGGGAACATTCAGTACTTC.

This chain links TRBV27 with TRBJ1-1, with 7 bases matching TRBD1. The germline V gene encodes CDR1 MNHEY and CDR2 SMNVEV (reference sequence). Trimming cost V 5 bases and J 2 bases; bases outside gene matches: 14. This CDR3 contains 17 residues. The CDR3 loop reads CASSSRARTGVNTEAFF. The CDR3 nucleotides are TGTGCCAGCAGTAGCCGAGCGCGGACAGGCGTAAACACTGAAGCTTTCTTT.

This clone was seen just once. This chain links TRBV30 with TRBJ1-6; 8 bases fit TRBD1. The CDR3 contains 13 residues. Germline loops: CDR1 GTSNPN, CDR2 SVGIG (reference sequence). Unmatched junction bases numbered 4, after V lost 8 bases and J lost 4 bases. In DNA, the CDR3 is TGTGCCAGACGACAGGGGTATAATTCACCCCTCCACTTT. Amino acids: CARRQGYNSPLHF.

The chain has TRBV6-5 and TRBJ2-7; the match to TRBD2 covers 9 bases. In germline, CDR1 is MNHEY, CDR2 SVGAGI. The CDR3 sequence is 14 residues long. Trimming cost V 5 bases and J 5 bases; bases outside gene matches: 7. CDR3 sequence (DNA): TGTGCCAGCAGTCGGCTAGCGGGACCCGACGAGCAGTACTTC. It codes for CASSRLAGPDEQYF.

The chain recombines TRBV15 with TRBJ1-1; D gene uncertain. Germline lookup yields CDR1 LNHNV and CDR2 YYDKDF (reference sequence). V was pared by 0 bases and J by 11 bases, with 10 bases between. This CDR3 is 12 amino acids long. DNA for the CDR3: TGTGCCACCAGCAGAGATCTCGGGATGGCTTTCTTT. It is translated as CATSRDLGMAFF.

The CDR3 spells CASNGDRFIDEQYF. Written as DNA, the CDR3 is TGCGCCAGCAACGGGGACAGGTTTATCGACGAGCAGTACTTC. This chain uses TRBV5-1 with TRBJ2-7; 8 bases map to TRBD1. The junction had 10 bases not matched to a gene; V was cut back by 6 bases and J by 5 bases. This CDR3 spans 14 amino acids. CDR1 is SGHRS and CDR2 is YFSETQ in the germline V gene.

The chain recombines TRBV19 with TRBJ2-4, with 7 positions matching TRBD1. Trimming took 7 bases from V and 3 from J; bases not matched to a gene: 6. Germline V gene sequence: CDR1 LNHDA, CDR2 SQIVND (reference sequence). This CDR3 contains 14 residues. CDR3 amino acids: CASTRQGVKNIQYF. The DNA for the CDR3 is TGTGCCAGTACGCGTCAGGGGGTCAAAAACATTCAGTACTTC. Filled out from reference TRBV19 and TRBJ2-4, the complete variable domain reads DGGITQSPKYLFRKEGQNVTLSCEQNLNHDAMYWYRQDPGQGLRLIYYSQIVNDFQKGDIAEGYSVSREKKESFPLTVTSAQKNPTAFYLCASTRQGVKNIQYFGAGTRLSVL.

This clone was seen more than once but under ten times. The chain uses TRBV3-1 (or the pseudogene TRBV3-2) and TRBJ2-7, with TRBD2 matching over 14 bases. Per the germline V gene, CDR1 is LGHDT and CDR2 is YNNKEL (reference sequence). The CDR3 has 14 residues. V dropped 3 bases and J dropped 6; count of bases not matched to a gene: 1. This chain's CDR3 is CASSQGLAGAEQYF. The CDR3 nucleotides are TGTGCCAGCAGCCAGGGACTAGCGGGAGCCGAGCAGTACTTC.

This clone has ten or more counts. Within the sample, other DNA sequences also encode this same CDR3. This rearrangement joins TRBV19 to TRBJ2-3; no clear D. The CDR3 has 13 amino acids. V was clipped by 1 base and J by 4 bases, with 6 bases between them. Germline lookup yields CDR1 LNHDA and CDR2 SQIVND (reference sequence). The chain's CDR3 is CASSIGGADTQYF. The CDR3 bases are TGTGCCAGTAGTATAGGCGGCGCAGATACGCAGTATTTT.

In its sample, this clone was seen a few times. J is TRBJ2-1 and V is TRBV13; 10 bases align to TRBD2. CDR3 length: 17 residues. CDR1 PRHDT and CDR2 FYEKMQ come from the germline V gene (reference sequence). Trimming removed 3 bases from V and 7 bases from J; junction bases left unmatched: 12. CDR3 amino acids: CASSFQLAGYPENEQFF. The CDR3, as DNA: TGTGCCAGCAGCTTTCAACTAGCGGGATACCCTGAGAATGAGCAGTTCTTC.

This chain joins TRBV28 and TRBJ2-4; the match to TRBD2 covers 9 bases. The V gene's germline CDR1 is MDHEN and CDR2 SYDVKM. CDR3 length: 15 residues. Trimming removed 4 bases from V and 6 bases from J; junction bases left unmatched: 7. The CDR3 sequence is CASSSPTREGNIQYF. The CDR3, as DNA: TGTGCCAGCAGTTCTCCCACGCGGGAGGGAAACATTCAGTACTTC. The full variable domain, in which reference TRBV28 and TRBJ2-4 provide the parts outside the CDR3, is DVKVTQSSRYLVKRTGEKVFLECVQDMDHENMFWYRQDPGLGLRLIYFSYDVKMKEKGDIPEGYSVSREKKERFSLILESASTNQTSMYLCASSSPTREGNIQYFGAGTRLSVL.

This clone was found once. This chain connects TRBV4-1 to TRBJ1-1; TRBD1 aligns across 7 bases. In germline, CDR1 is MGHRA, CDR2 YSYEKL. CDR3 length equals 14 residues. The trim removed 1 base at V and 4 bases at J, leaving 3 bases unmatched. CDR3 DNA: TGCGCCAGCAGCCAAGTTCCAGGGGGCACTGAAGCTTTCTTT. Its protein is CASSQVPGGTEAFF.